The 22 T cell receptor beta chains presented below share a single source sample, sequenced in a study of T cell changes during pregnancy in multiple sclerosis. Produced via immunoSEQ multiplex PCR; TCRdb's table is partial and in-frame only. The repertoire consists of tens of thousands of clones, with under 95% occurring once and the leading ten covering around 0.43%. The source was CD4+ T cells from peripheral blood mononuclear cells, collected after pregnancy. Receptors were obtained from a female donor with multiple sclerosis, enrolled in a pregnancy study.

This clone showed up just once. The chain employs TRBV30 and TRBJ1-1, with TRBD1 as a possible D gene (6 bases). Trimming shortened V by 1 base and J by 2 bases, and 14 bases separated the two germline ends. Germline V gene sequence: CDR1 GTSNPN, CDR2 SVGIG (reference sequence). The CDR3 is made up of 15 amino acids. The CDR3 loop is CAWSGGVGHNTEAFF. As DNA, the CDR3 is TGTGCCTGGAGTGGGGGTGTGGGACACAACACTGAAGCTTTCTTT.

The rearrangement joins TRBV19 to TRBJ1-1; TRBD1 matches at 9 bases. CDR1 is LNHDA and CDR2 is SQIVND in the germline V gene (reference sequence). V was clipped by 1 base and J by 7 bases; unmatched bases: 10. This CDR3 contains 16 residues. The chain's CDR3 is CASSIGSWDRALEAFF. The CDR3 DNA reads as TGTGCCAGTAGTATAGGGTCTTGGGACAGGGCGCTTGAAGCTTTCTTT.

The gene calls are TRBV10-1 and TRBJ2-5; 7 bases fit TRBD1. Trimming took 6 bases from V and 5 from J; bases not matched to a gene: 3. The germline V gene encodes CDR1 WNHNN and CDR2 SYGVQD (reference sequence). The CDR3 sequence is 12 residues long. The CDR3 bases are TGCGCCAGCAGCGACAGGGTGGAGACCCAGTACTTC. It codes for CASSDRVETQYF.

This sequence joins TRBV18 and TRBJ2-2; a possible D gene is TRBD2 (6 bases). This CDR3 comprises 16 residues. V lost 2 bases and J lost 5, with 15 bases in between. The V gene's germline CDR1 is KGHSH and CDR2 LQKENI. In nucleotides, the CDR3 is TGTGCCAGCTCACCAACCGAGGTGGGGGGAACCGGGGAGCTGTTTTTT. Translation: CASSPTEVGGTGELFF.

V is TRBV30 and J is TRBJ2-2; D is undetermined. This CDR3 comprises 12 residues. CDR1 and CDR2 (germline): GTSNPN, SVGIG (reference sequence). Trimming cost V 2 bases and J 6 bases, with 7 bases left between them. The CDR3 reads CAWSQEPGELFF. Here the CDR3 DNA reads TGTGCCTGGAGTCAGGAACCCGGGGAGCTGTTTTTT.

The chain couples TRBV6-1 to TRBJ1-1; D is perhaps TRBD1 (5 bases). The CDR3 has 14 amino acids. In germline, CDR1 is MNHNS, CDR2 SASEGT. V shed 0 bases and J shed 10 bases, with 15 bases lying between them. Here the CDR3 reads CASSEAGRAESAFF. In DNA form, the CDR3 reads TGTGCCAGCAGTGAAGCTGGCAGGGCCGAGTCAGCTTTCTTT.

The V and J genes are TRBV25-1 and TRBJ1-6; a possible D gene is TRBD1 (6 bases). The V and J ends lost 6 bases and 3 bases respectively, with 6 bases between them. Germline lookup yields CDR1 MGHDK and CDR2 SYGVNS. This CDR3 comprises 13 residues. The DNA of the CDR3 is TGTGCCAGCAGGGGACACTATAATTCACCCCTCCACTTT. The encoded protein is CASRGHYNSPLHF.

The V call is TRBV7-6, the J call TRBJ2-2, with 9 positions matching TRBD2. This CDR3 is 18 amino acids long. Germline trimming cut 1 base from V and 5 bases from J; bases unmatched to any gene: 11. Per the germline V gene, CDR1 is SGHVS and CDR2 is FNYEAQ. The CDR3 loop is CASSLGSFPGLATGELFF. The CDR3, as DNA: TGTGCCAGCAGCTTAGGTTCTTTCCCGGGACTAGCTACCGGGGAGCTGTTTTTT. Together with reference TRBV7-6 and TRBJ2-2, the CDR3 gives the full variable domain: GAGVSQSPRYKVTKRGQDVALRCDPISGHVSLYWYRQALGQGPEFLTYFNYEAQQDKSGLPNDRFSAERPEGSISTLTIQRTEQRDSAMYRCASSLGSFPGLATGELFFGEGSRLTVL.

This rearrangement joins TRBV11-1 to TRBJ1-6; tentatively, D is TRBD1 (5 bases). The CDR3 contains 15 residues. V was pared by 2 bases and J by 9 bases, with 14 bases between. Germline loops: CDR1 SGHAT, CDR2 FQDESV (reference sequence). CDR3 protein: CASSLNQEGVSPLHF. The CDR3 DNA is TGTGCCAGCAGCTTAAATCAAGAAGGGGTTTCACCCCTCCACTTT. The whole variable domain, filled in from reference TRBV11-1 and TRBJ1-6, reads EAEVAQSPRYKITEKSQAVAFWCDPISGHATLYWYRQILGQGPELLVQFQDESVVDDSQLPKDRFSAERLKGVDSTLKIQPAELGDSAMYLCASSLNQEGVSPLHFGNGTRLTVT.

V gene TRBV7-2 combines with J gene TRBJ2-1, with D unresolved. The CDR3 length is 11 residues. V was clipped by 2 bases and J by 8 bases, with 4 bases between them. Germline V lookup: CDR1 SGHTA, CDR2 FQGNSA. The CDR3 spells CASSLLHEQFF. The DNA of the CDR3 is TGTGCCAGCAGCTTACTCCATGAGCAGTTCTTC.

V and J are TRBV19 and TRBJ2-1; 9 nucleotides agree with TRBD2. Trimming removed 3 bases from V and 7 bases from J; junction bases left unmatched: 7. The germline gives CDR1 LNHDA, CDR2 SQIVND (reference sequence). The CDR3 is 15 residues long. CDR3 nucleotides: TGTGCCAGTAGTATCGGCGGGAGGGGTACGAATGAGCAGTTCTTC. This sequence encodes CASSIGGRGTNEQFF.

This chain links TRBV7-2 with TRBJ2-6, with 9 positions matching TRBD1. CDR1 and CDR2 (germline): SGHTA, FQGNSA. This CDR3 is built from 16 residues. Germline trimming cut 2 bases from V and 2 bases from J; bases unmatched to any gene: 1. The CDR3 bases are TGTGCCAGCAGCTTAAGACAGGGGGCTGGGGCCAACGTCCTGACTTTC. Protein sequence: CASSLRQGAGANVLTF.

V is TRBV6-5 and J is TRBJ2-5; 7 bases line up with TRBD1. The CDR3 contains 13 residues. Germline assignment: CDR1 MNHEY and CDR2 SVGAGI. V shed 7 bases and J 3 bases; nucleotides not matched to a gene: 5. The CDR3 protein is CASKITGEETQYF. CDR3 bases: TGTGCCAGCAAAATAACAGGGGAAGAGACCCAGTACTTC.

V gene TRBV4-1 combines with J gene TRBJ1-5, with 7 bases aligning to TRBD1. The V gene's germline CDR1 is MGHRA and CDR2 YSYEKL. V shed 0 bases and J 0 bases; nucleotides not matched to a gene: 5. This CDR3 comprises 17 residues. Written as DNA, the CDR3 is TGCGCCAGCAGCCAAGAAGGGACAGTTTTTAGCAATCAGCCCCAGCATTTT. This translates into CASSQEGTVFSNQPQHF.

The DNA for the CDR3 is TGTGCCAGCAGTTCTGCGCTAGATTCCTACGAGCAGTACTTC. Its protein is CASSSALDSYEQYF. The chain carries TRBV6-1 and TRBJ2-7, with D hard to call. CDR3 size: 14 residues. The germline V gene encodes CDR1 MNHNS and CDR2 SASEGT. The V end lost 5 bases, the J end lost 1 base, and 12 bases lay between the germline ends.

This clone appeared once. J is TRBJ2-7 and V is TRBV6-5; D call uncertain. V shed 3 bases and J shed 0 bases, with 15 bases lying between them. CDR1 and CDR2 (germline): MNHEY, SVGAGI. There are 16 residues in the CDR3. CDR3 residues: CASSYIGASASYEQYF. CDR3 nucleotides: TGTGCCAGCAGTTATATCGGCGCCAGCGCCTCCTACGAGCAGTACTTC.

The gene calls are TRBV29-1 and TRBJ2-7, with a weak D call TRBD2 (6 bases). The CDR3 loop spans 14 amino acids. Trimming cost V 6 bases and J 4 bases, with 19 bases left between them. Germline V gene sequence: CDR1 SQVTM, CDR2 ANQGSEA. Here the CDR3 reads CSVHAGSSGYEQYF. In nucleotides, the CDR3 is TGCAGCGTGCACGCGGGGTCCTCCGGGTACGAGCAGTACTTC.

In its sample, this clone was seen once. V is TRBV27 and J is TRBJ2-1; 11 bases fit TRBD2. Germline V CDR1 and CDR2: MNHEY, SMNVEV (reference sequence). The CDR3 spans 16 residues. After removal of 5 bases from V and 5 bases from J, the junction contained 8 bases not matched to a gene. DNA of the CDR3: TGTGCCAGCAGTACTATCGGGACTAGCGGAAACAATGAGCAGTTCTTC. Its translation: CASSTIGTSGNNEQFF.

This chain connects TRBV11-1 to TRBJ2-5; 8 bases are shared with TRBD1. The CDR3 runs 15 residues. The V gene's germline CDR1 is SGHAT and CDR2 FQDESV (reference sequence). V shed 1 base and J 5 bases; nucleotides not matched to a gene: 6. The CDR3 DNA reads as TGTGCCAGCAGCTTAGAACAGGGGGTCGGGGAGACCCAGTACTTC. Its protein is CASSLEQGVGETQYF.

This chain joins TRBV18 and TRBJ1-3; no firm D call. CDR3 size: 12 residues. V was trimmed by 6 bases and J by 7 bases, leaving 10 bases between them. CDR1 and CDR2 from the germline V gene are KGHSH and LQKENI. The CDR3 protein is CASSLVANTIYF. The CDR3 region has the DNA TGTGCCAGCTCGCTTGTTGCGAACACCATATATTTT.

V and J are TRBV9 and TRBJ1-4; possibly TRBD1 for D (5 bases). The V end was cut by 0 bases, the J end by 0 bases, with 15 bases between. Germline lookup yields CDR1 SGDLS and CDR2 YYNGEE. The CDR3 sequence is 18 residues long. The CDR3 bases are TGTGCCAGCAGCGTAGCCCTTATGGGGGGGACAACTAATGAAAAACTGTTTTTT. Translation: CASSVALMGGTTNEKLFF.

The J gene is TRBJ2-2, the V gene TRBV14; TRBD1 might be the D (6 bases). The germline CDR1 and CDR2 sequences are SGHDN and FVKESK. The CDR3 length is 17 residues. V was trimmed by 8 bases and J by 4 bases, leaving 23 bases between them. CDR3 nucleotides: TGTGCCAGCGCAACCCGGGACACGAGGCGTGGCACCGGGGAGCTGTTTTTT. It encodes CASATRDTRRGTGELFF.